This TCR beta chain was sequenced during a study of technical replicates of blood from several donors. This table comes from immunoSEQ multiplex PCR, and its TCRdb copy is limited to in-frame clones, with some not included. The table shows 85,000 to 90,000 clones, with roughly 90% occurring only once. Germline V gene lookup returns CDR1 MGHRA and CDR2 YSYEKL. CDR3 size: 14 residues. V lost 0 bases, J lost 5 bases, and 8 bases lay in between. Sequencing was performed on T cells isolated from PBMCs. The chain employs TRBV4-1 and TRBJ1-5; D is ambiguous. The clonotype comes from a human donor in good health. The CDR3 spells CASSQESGYQPQHF. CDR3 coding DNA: TGCGCCAGCAGCCAAGAAAGCGGGTATCAGCCCCAGCATTTT.